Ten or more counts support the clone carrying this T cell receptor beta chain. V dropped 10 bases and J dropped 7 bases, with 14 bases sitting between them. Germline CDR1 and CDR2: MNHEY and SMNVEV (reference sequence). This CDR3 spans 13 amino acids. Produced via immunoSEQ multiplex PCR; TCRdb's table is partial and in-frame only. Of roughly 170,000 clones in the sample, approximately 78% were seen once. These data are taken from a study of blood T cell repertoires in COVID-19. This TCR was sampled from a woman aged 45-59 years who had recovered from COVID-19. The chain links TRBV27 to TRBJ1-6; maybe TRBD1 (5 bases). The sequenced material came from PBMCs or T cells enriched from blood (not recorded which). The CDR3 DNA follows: TGTGCCACCAAATCGCACAGGAATTCACCCCTCCACTTT. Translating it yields CATKSHRNSPLHF.